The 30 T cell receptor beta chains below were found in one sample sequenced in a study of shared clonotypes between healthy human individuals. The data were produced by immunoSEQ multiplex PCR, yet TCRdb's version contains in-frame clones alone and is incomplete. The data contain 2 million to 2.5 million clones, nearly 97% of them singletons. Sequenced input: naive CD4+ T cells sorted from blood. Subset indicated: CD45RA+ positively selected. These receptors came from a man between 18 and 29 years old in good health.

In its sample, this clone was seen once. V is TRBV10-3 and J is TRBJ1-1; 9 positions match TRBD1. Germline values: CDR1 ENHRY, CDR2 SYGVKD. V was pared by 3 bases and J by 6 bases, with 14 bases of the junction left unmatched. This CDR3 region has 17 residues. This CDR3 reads CAISDTGTGIRVAEAFF. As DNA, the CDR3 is TGTGCCATCAGTGATACCGGGACAGGGATAAGGGTCGCTGAAGCTTTCTTT.

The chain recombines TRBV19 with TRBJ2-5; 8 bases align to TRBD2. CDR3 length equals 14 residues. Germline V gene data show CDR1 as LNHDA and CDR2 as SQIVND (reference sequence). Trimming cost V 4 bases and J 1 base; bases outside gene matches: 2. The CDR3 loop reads CASSTGGSQETQYF. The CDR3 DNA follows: TGTGCCAGTAGTACGGGGGGGTCCCAAGAGACCCAGTACTTC.

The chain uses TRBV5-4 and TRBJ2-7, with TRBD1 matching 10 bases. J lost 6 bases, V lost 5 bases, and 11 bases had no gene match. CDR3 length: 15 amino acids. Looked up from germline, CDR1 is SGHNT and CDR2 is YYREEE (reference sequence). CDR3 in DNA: TGTGCCAGCAGGTCTACCGGGACAGGGGAACGCGAGCAGTACTTC. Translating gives CASRSTGTGEREQYF.

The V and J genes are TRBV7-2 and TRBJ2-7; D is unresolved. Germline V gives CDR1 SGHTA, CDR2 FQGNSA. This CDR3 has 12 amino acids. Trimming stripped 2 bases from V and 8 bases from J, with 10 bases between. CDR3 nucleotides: TGTGCCAGCAGCTTAAGTCCTGGGAAGCAGTACTTC. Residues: CASSLSPGKQYF.

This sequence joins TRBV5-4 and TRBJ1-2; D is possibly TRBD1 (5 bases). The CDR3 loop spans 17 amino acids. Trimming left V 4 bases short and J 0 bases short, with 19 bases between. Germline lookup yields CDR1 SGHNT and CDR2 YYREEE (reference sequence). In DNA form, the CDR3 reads TGTGCCAGCAGCCCGGGCGGCAGGGCCATCTCTAACTATGGCTACACCTTC. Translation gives CASSPGGRAISNYGYTF. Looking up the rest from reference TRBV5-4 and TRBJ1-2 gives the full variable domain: ETGVTQSPTHLIKTRGQQVTLRCSSQSGHNTVSWYQQALGQGPQFIFQYYREEENGRGNFPPRFSGLQFPNYSSELNVNALELDDSALYLCASSPGGRAISNYGYTFGSGTRLTVV.

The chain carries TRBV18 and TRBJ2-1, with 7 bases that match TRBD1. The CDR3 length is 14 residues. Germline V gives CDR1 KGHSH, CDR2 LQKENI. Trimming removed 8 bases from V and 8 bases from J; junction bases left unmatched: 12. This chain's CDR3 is CASASRQGPDEQFF. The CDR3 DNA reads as TGTGCCAGCGCTTCGAGACAGGGTCCCGATGAGCAGTTCTTC.

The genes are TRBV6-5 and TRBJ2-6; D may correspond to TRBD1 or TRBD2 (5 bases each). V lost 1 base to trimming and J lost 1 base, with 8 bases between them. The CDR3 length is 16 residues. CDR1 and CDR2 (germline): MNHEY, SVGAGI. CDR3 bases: TGTGCCAGCAGTTACTGGGGGTTGTCTGGGGCCAACGTCCTGACTTTC. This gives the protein CASSYWGLSGANVLTF.

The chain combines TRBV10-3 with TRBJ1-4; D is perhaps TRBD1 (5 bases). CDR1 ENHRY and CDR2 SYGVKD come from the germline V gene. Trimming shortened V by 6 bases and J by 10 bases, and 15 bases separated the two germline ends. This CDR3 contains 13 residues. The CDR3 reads CAIRRGGEGKLFF. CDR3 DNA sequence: TGTGCCATCAGACGGGGCGGTGAAGGAAAACTGTTTTTT.

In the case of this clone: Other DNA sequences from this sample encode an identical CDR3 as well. DNA of the CDR3: TGTGCCAGCAGGAGAGGAAGCACCTACGAGCAGTACTTC. Protein sequence: CASRRGSTYEQYF. V usage is TRBV6-1 and J usage is TRBJ2-7; D call uncertain. Germline CDR1 and CDR2: MNHNS and SASEGT. The CDR3 runs to 13 residues. Trimming left V 6 bases short and J 2 bases short, with 11 bases between.

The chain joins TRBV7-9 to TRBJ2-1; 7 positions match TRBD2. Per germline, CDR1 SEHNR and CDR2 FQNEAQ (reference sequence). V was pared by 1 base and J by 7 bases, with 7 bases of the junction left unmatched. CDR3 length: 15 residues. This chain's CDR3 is CASSLDTGGWNEQFF. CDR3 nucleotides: TGTGCCAGCAGCTTAGATACGGGAGGATGGAATGAGCAGTTCTTC.

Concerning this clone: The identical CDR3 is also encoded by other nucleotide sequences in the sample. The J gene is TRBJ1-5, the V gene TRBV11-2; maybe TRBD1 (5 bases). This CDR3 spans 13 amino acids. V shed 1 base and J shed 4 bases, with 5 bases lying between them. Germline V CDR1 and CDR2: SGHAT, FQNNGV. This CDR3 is CASSLGQNQPQHF. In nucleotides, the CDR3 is TGTGCCAGCAGCTTAGGACAGAATCAGCCCCAGCATTTT.

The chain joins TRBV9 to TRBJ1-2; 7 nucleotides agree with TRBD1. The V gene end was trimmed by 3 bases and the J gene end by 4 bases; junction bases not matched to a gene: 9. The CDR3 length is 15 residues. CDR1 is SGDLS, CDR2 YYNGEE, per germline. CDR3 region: CASSDLQGRIYGYTF. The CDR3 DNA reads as TGTGCCAGCAGCGACTTACAGGGGCGCATCTATGGCTACACCTTC.

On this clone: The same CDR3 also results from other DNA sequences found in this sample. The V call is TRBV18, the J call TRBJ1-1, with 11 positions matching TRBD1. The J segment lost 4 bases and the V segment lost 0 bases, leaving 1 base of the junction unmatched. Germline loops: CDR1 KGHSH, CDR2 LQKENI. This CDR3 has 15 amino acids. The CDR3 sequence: CASSPPGTGGTEAFF. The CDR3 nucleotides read TGTGCCAGCTCACCACCGGGGACAGGGGGCACTGAAGCTTTCTTT.

The CDR3 sequence is CASSRQGGNEKLFF. CDR3 coding DNA: TGCGCCAGCAGCCGCCAGGGCGGTAATGAAAAACTGTTTTTT. The rearrangement links TRBV4-1 to TRBJ1-4; D may be TRBD1 (5 bases). The V gene's germline CDR1 is MGHRA and CDR2 YSYEKL. The CDR3 covers 14 residues. Deletions cut 4 bases from V and 4 bases from J, with 10 bases between.

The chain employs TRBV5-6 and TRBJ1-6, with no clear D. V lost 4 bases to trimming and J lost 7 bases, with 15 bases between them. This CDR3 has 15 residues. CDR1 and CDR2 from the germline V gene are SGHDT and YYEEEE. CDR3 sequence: CASSPPGQWNSPLHF. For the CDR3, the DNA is TGTGCCAGCAGCCCCCCTGGGCAATGGAATTCACCCCTCCACTTT.

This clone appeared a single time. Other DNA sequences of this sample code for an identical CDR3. CDR3 in DNA: TGTGCCAGCAGCCTGGGACAGGGGAGCTACAATGAGCAGTTCTTC. It specifies CASSLGQGSYNEQFF. V and J are TRBV11-2 and TRBJ2-1, with 10 bases identical to TRBD1. Per the germline V gene, CDR1 is SGHAT and CDR2 is FQNNGV. The junction had 4 bases not matched to a gene; V was cut back by 5 bases and J by 3 bases. The CDR3 has 15 amino acids. Full variable domain (remainder filled in from reference TRBV11-2 and TRBJ2-1): EAGVAQSPRYKIIEKRQSVAFWCNPISGHATLYWYQQILGQGPKLLIQFQNNGVVDDSQLPKDRFSAERLKGVDSTLKIQPAKLEDSAVYLCASSLGQGSYNEQFFGPGTRLTVL.

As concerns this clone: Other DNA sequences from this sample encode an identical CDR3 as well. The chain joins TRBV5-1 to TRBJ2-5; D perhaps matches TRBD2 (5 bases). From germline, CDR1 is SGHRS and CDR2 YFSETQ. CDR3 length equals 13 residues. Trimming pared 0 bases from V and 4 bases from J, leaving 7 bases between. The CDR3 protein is CASSLDRGETQYF. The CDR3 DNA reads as TGCGCCAGCAGCTTGGATCGGGGAGAGACCCAGTACTTC.

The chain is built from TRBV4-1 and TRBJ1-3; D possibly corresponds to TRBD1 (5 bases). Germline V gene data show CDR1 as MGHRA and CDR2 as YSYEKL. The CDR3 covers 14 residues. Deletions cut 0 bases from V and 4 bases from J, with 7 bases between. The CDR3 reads CASSQEGVGNTIYF. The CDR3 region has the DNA TGCGCCAGCAGCCAAGAGGGGGTAGGAAACACCATATATTTT.

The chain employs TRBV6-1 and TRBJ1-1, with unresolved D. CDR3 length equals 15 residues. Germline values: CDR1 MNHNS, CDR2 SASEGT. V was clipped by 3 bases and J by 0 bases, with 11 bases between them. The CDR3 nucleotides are TGTGCCAGCAGTGAGTACCCCTACATGAACACTGAAGCTTTCTTT. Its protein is CASSEYPYMNTEAFF.

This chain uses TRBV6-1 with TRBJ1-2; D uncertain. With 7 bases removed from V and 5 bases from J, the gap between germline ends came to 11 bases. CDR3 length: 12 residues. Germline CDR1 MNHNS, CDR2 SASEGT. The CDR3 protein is CASTPQNYGYTF. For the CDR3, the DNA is TGTGCCAGCACCCCACAAAATTATGGCTACACCTTC.

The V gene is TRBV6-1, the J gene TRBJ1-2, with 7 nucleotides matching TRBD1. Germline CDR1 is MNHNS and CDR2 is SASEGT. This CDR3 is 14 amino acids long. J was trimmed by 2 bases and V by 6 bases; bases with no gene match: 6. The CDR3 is CASRTGLLNYGYTF. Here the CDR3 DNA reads TGTGCCAGCAGGACAGGGCTTTTGAACTATGGCTACACCTTC.

The CDR3 loop is CAWSKSTRDRGEQFF. Here the CDR3 DNA reads TGTGCCTGGAGTAAATCCACCCGGGACCGAGGTGAGCAGTTCTTC. This chain joins TRBV30 and TRBJ2-1, with D perhaps assigned TRBD1 or TRBD2 (5 bases each). Germline lookup yields CDR1 GTSNPN and CDR2 SVGIG (reference sequence). Trimming left V 2 bases short and J 9 bases short, with 20 bases between. CDR3 size: 15 residues.

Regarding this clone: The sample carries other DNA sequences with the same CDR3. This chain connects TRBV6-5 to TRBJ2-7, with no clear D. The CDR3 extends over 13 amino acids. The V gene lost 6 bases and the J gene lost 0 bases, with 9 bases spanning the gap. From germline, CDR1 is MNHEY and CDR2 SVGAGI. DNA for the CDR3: TGTGCCAGCAGAGGCAGTAGCTCCTACGAGCAGTACTTC. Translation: CASRGSSSYEQYF.

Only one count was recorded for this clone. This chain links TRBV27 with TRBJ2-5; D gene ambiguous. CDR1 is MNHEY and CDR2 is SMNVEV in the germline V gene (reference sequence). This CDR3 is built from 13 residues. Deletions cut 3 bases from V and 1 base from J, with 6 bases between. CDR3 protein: CASSFQVQETQYF. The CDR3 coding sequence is TGTGCCAGCAGTTTTCAAGTCCAAGAGACCCAGTACTTC.

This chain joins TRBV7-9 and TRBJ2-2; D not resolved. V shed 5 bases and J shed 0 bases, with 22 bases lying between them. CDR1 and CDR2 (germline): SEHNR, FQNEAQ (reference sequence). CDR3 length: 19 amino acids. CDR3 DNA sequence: TGTGCCAGCAGCCTTCGACCTTATGGACCCCAGCCGAACACCGGGGAGCTGTTTTTT. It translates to CASSLRPYGPQPNTGELFF.

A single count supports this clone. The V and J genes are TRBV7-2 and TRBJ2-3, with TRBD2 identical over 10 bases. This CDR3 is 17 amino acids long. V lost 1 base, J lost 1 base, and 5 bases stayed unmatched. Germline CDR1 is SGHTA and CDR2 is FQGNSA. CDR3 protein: CASSLGWLAGGTDTQYF. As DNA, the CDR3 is TGTGCCAGCAGCTTAGGGTGGCTAGCGGGGGGCACAGATACGCAGTATTTT.

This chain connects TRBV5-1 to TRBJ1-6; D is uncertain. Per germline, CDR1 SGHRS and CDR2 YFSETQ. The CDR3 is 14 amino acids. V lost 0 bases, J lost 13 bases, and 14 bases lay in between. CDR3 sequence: CASSLGGDAVPLHF. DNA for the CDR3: TGCGCCAGCAGCTTGGGCGGTGATGCGGTCCCCCTCCACTTT.

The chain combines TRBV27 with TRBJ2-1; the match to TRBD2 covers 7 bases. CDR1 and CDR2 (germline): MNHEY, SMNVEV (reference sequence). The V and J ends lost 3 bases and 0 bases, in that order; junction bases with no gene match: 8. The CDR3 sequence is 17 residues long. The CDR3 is CASSFNWRGSSYNEQFF. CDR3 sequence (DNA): TGTGCCAGCAGTTTTAACTGGCGGGGGAGCTCCTACAATGAGCAGTTCTTC.

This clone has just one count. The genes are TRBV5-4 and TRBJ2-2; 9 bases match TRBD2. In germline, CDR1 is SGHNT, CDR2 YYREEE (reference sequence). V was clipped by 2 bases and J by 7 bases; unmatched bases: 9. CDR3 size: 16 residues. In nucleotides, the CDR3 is TGTGCCAGCAGCTTCGGCGGGAGGGCCGGAAGCGGGGAGCTGTTTTTT. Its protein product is CASSFGGRAGSGELFF.

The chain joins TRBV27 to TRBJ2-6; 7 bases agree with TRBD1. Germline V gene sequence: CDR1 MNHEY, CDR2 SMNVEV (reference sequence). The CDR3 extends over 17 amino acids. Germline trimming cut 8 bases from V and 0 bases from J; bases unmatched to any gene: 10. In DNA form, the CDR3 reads TGTGCCAGCTCTCCGGGACAGCTCCTCTCTGGGGCCAACGTCCTGACTTTC. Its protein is CASSPGQLLSGANVLTF.